This T cell receptor beta chain was sequenced in a study of shared clonotypes between healthy human individuals. Trimming cost V 3 bases and J 0 bases; bases outside gene matches: 3. The CDR3 runs to 17 residues. Germline assignment: CDR1 KGHSH and CDR2 LQKENI. Clones were sequenced by immunoSEQ multiplex PCR, and TCRdb holds only the in-frame ones, with some missing. The sample records about 1.5 million clones, under 99% being singletons. This rearrangement joins TRBV18 to TRBJ2-3; 13 bases fit TRBD2. The sequenced material came from naive CD4+ T cells sorted from blood. Sample subset: CD45RA+ positively selected. The TCR comes from a man aged 25 to 40 in good health. The CDR3 protein is CASSPTSGRLSTDTQYF. Here the CDR3 DNA reads TGTGCCAGCTCACCGACTAGCGGGAGGCTAAGCACAGATACGCAGTATTTT. Supplemented by reference TRBV18 and TRBJ2-3, the full variable domain reads NAGVMQNPRHLVRRRGQEARLRCSPMKGHSHVYWYRQLPEEGLKFMVYLQKENIIDESGMPKERFSAEFPKEGPSILRIQQVVRGDSAAYFCASSPTSGRLSTDTQYFGPGTRLTVL.